A single sample is the source of the 10 T cell receptor beta chains below, sequenced in a study of blood T cells in healthy people across ages. Sample-barcoded 5' priming and a J-beta primer mix drove a second PCR of roughly 6 to 12 cycles. TCRdb ran MiXCR on the 5' RACE reads and lists one entry per CDR3 protein. The table lists some 1,000,000 distinct CDR3 sequences, approximately 25% of them singletons, with about 0.8% in the top ten. These data were likewise used in another study, on T cells of mothers and their children.

The specimen was blood. Receptors were obtained from a girl aged 2-9 years in good health.

This clonotype was seen a few times. The V and J genes are TRBV12-3 or TRBV12-4 and TRBJ2-3, with D uncertain. The CDR3 totals 14 residues. Between the trimmed V and J ends, which lost 2 bases and 5 bases, there was a span of 11 bases. The CDR3 nucleotides read TGTGCCAGCAGTTTACTGGGGTTTGGAGATACGCAGTATTTT. Amino acid sequence: CASSLLGFGDTQYF.

There are a few counts of this clonotype. The rearrangement links TRBV29-1 to TRBJ1-2; unclear D gene. With 3 bases removed from V and 2 bases from J, the gap between germline ends came to 10 bases. CDR1 and CDR2 (germline): SQVTM, ANQGSEA. This CDR3 is 13 amino acids long. The DNA for the CDR3 is TGCAGCGTTGAGGGCGGGTCGAACTATGGCTACACCTTC. Its protein is CSVEGGSNYGYTF.

This clonotype was picked up a small number of times. The chain combines TRBV3-1 with TRBJ2-7; D unclear. CDR1 is LGHDT, CDR2 YNNKEL, per germline (reference sequence). Between the trimmed V and J ends, which lost 2 bases and 6 bases, there was a span of 8 bases. The CDR3 consists of 12 residues. The CDR3 here is CASSQFGIEQYF. As DNA, the CDR3 is TGTGCCAGCAGCCAATTTGGGATCGAGCAGTACTTC.

This clonotype has more than one count but fewer than ten. The V and J genes are TRBV7-3 and TRBJ1-4; a weak D match, TRBD1 (6 bases). Germline loops: CDR1 SGHTA, CDR2 FQGTGA. The CDR3 loop spans 17 amino acids. V was clipped by 4 bases and J by 4 bases, with 19 bases between them. Here the CDR3 DNA reads TGTGCCAGCAGCTCTATCGAGGAGGGGGGATTTAATGAAAAACTGTTTTTT. It translates to CASSSIEEGGFNEKLFF.

This clonotype was found a few times. The rearrangement links TRBV20-1 to TRBJ2-3; TRBD1 or TRBD2 may be the D gene (5 bases each). Germline V gene data show CDR1 as DFQATT and CDR2 as SNEGSKA (reference sequence). Between the trimmed V and J ends, which lost 5 bases and 5 bases, there was a span of 14 bases. The CDR3 sequence is 13 residues long. CDR3 DNA: TGCAGTGCTCCCCCCGGGGCAGGAGATACGCAGTATTTT. Translated, it gives CSAPPGAGDTQYF.

This clonotype was counted many times. The chain links TRBV7-8 to TRBJ2-3, with 16 bases lining up with TRBD2. The trim removed 1 base at V and 3 bases at J, leaving 4 bases unmatched. Germline V CDR1 and CDR2: SGHVS, FQNEAQ. The CDR3 has 18 residues. The CDR3 region has the DNA TGTGCCAGCAGCTTAGTTGGGACTAGCGGGAGGGCGACAGATACGCAGTATTTT. As protein: CASSLVGTSGRATDTQYF.

The chain joins TRBV7-2 to TRBJ2-7; D not resolved. Per germline, CDR1 SGHTA and CDR2 FQGNSA. V lost 4 bases to trimming and J lost 3 bases, with 13 bases between them. The CDR3 length is 14 residues. CDR3 amino acids: CASSSQDGSYEQYF. The CDR3, as DNA: TGTGCCAGCAGCTCCCAGGACGGCAGCTACGAGCAGTACTTC.

This clonotype was observed a few times. The chain employs TRBV14 and TRBJ2-7; D may be TRBD1 (6 bases). Germline values: CDR1 SGHDN, CDR2 FVKESK. V shed 5 bases and J shed 9 bases, with 14 bases lying between them. This CDR3 comprises 12 residues. CDR3: CASSAPQGGQYF. CDR3 nucleotides: TGTGCCAGCAGCGCTCCACAGGGCGGGCAGTACTTC.

This chain links TRBV29-1 with TRBJ1-4; D might be TRBD1 (5 bases). The CDR3 has 18 residues. Germline V CDR1 and CDR2: SQVTM, ANQGSEA. Trimming removed 4 bases from V and 0 bases from J, with 21 bases in between. The CDR3 DNA reads TGCAGCGTTGCAATGCAGGGAAAAGTATCCGCAACTAATGAAAAACTGTTTTTT. Protein sequence: CSVAMQGKVSATNEKLFF.

The chain links TRBV15 to TRBJ1-4, with D possibly matching TRBD1 (5 bases). The length of the CDR3 is 15 residues. V lost 3 bases, J lost 7 bases, and 15 bases lay in between. Looked up from germline, CDR1 is LNHNV and CDR2 is YYDKDF (reference sequence). The CDR3 DNA sequence: TGTGCCACCAGCAGGAAACAGGAGAAGAGTGAAAAACTGTTTTTT. The encoded protein is CATSRKQEKSEKLFF.